Listed below are T cell receptor beta chains from one sample, sequenced in a study of identifying expanded T cells in peripheral blood. Measured with immunoSEQ multiplex PCR; TCRdb has only the in-frame clones, and not every one. The table shows 95,000 or so clones, with around 86% occurring only once. Sequencing was performed on blood. These receptors were obtained from a person aged 18 to 75 in good health. CDR3s include the opening cysteine and the closing phenylalanine or tryptophan. Each record gives: clone size, J gene, CDR3 length, V gene, D gene, CDR3 DNA, CDR3 protein. A D gene is named only where the DNA matches it firmly. Rows may omit the clone size; those that give it use once, few, many or a size class.

abundance: .
j_gene: TRBJ2-1
len: 14
v_gene: TRBV18
d_gene: .
CDR3nt: TGTGCCAGCTCACCACCCGACAGACGCAATGAGCAGTTCTTC
CDR3aa: CASSPPDRRNEQFF

abundance: .
j_gene: TRBJ2-3
len: 15
v_gene: TRBV6-5
d_gene: TRBD1
CDR3nt: TGTGCCAGCAGCCGACAGGGGCTCAGCACAGATACGCAGTATTTT
CDR3aa: CASSRQGLSTDTQYF

abundance: .
j_gene: TRBJ2-6
len: 15
v_gene: TRBV28
d_gene: .
CDR3nt: TGTGCCAGCAGCCCCACCGGCTCTGGGGCCAACGTCCTGACTTTC
CDR3aa: CASSPTGSGANVLTF

abundance: .
j_gene: TRBJ2-3
len: 16
v_gene: TRBV6-6
d_gene: .
CDR3nt: TGTGCCAGCGGGGTCGGACACCATTCTAGCACAGATACGCAGTATTTT
CDR3aa: CASGVGHHSSTDTQYF

abundance: .
j_gene: TRBJ1-2
len: 14
v_gene: TRBV7-2
d_gene: .
CDR3nt: TGTGCCAGCAGCTTAGTAGATCAAAGGGGTGGCTACACCTTC
CDR3aa: CASSLVDQRGGYTF

abundance: .
j_gene: TRBJ2-2
len: 16
v_gene: TRBV7-8
d_gene: TRBD1
CDR3nt: TGTGCCAGCAGCCCCGACAGGGGGCGGTACACCGGGGAGCTGTTTTTT
CDR3aa: CASSPDRGRYTGELFF

abundance: .
j_gene: TRBJ2-5
len: 14
v_gene: TRBV6-5
d_gene: TRBD1
CDR3nt: TGTGCCAGCAGTAAGACAGGGTGGCAAGAGACCCAGTACTTC
CDR3aa: CASSKTGWQETQYF

abundance: .
j_gene: TRBJ2-1
len: 16
v_gene: TRBV6-5
d_gene: TRBD2
CDR3nt: TGTGCCAGCAGTTACTCTTTGCTAGCGGGTGACAATGAGCAGTTCTTC
CDR3aa: CASSYSLLAGDNEQFF

abundance: few
j_gene: TRBJ2-6
len: 16
v_gene: TRBV7-9
d_gene: .
CDR3nt: TGTGCCAGCAGCTTATGGTCAGGGGCTGGGGCCAACGTCCTGACTTTC
CDR3aa: CASSLWSGAGANVLTF

abundance: .
j_gene: TRBJ1-4
len: 14
v_gene: TRBV5-5
d_gene: .
CDR3nt: TGTGCCAGCAGCTTCCAGGGGTATAATGAAAAACTGTTTTTT
CDR3aa: CASSFQGYNEKLFF

abundance: .
j_gene: TRBJ1-5
len: 12
v_gene: TRBV29-1
d_gene: .
CDR3nt: TGCAGCGTTGGGACAGTTCACCAGCCCCAGCATTTT
CDR3aa: CSVGTVHQPQHF

abundance: .
j_gene: TRBJ2-3
len: 15
v_gene: TRBV7-9
d_gene: .
CDR3nt: TGTGCCAGCAGCCCAAGACTGGCCCCCACAGATACGCAGTATTTT
CDR3aa: CASSPRLAPTDTQYF

abundance: .
j_gene: TRBJ2-6
len: 16
v_gene: TRBV10-3
d_gene: TRBD1
CDR3nt: TGTGCCATCAGTGAACAGGGGGCCTATGGGGCCAACGTCCTGACTTTC
CDR3aa: CAISEQGAYGANVLTF

abundance: .
j_gene: TRBJ1-1
len: 14
v_gene: TRBV6-5
d_gene: .
CDR3nt: TGTGCCAGCACCCTTGGGGGGGTTGCCACTGAAGCTTTCTTT
CDR3aa: CASTLGGVATEAFF

abundance: .
j_gene: TRBJ2-3
len: 15
v_gene: TRBV5-1
d_gene: .
CDR3nt: TGCGCCAGCAGCTTGGTAGGGATTAGCACAGATACGCAGTATTTT
CDR3aa: CASSLVGISTDTQYF

abundance: .
j_gene: TRBJ1-2
len: 15
v_gene: TRBV6-1
d_gene: TRBD1
CDR3nt: TGTGCCAGCAGACCCAGGACAGGGGGCGGCTATGGCTACACCTTC
CDR3aa: CASRPRTGGGYGYTF

abundance: .
j_gene: TRBJ1-4
len: 15
v_gene: TRBV4-3
d_gene: .
CDR3nt: TGCGCCAGCAGCAAAGAACTGCGATTAGATGAAAAACTGTTTTTT
CDR3aa: CASSKELRLDEKLFF

abundance: .
j_gene: TRBJ1-2
len: 17
v_gene: TRBV4-1
d_gene: .
CDR3nt: TGCGCCAGCAGCCAAGGGGGCGCCAAAGGCAAAAACTATGGCTACACCTTC
CDR3aa: CASSQGGAKGKNYGYTF

abundance: .
j_gene: TRBJ1-4
len: 16
v_gene: TRBV5-6
d_gene: TRBD1
CDR3nt: TGTGCCAGCAGCTTGCACTCTGGACAGGGAAATCTGGAACTGTTTTTT
CDR3aa: CASSLHSGQGNLELFF

abundance: .
j_gene: TRBJ1-4
len: 16
v_gene: TRBV7-8
d_gene: .
CDR3nt: TGTGCCAGCAGCATTCCCTCAGGGTTTTTGGCTGAAAAACTGTTTTTT
CDR3aa: CASSIPSGFLAEKLFF

abundance: .
j_gene: TRBJ1-1
len: 16
v_gene: TRBV19
d_gene: .
CDR3nt: TGTGCCAGTAGTATAATTCCGGGCAGCGTTTACACTGAAGCTTTCTTT
CDR3aa: CASSIIPGSVYTEAFF

abundance: .
j_gene: TRBJ2-5
len: 16
v_gene: TRBV7-9
d_gene: TRBD2
CDR3nt: TGTGCCAGCCCATCCGGGCCAGCGGGGCTCCAAGAGACCCAGTACTTC
CDR3aa: CASPSGPAGLQETQYF

abundance: .
j_gene: TRBJ2-2
len: 15
v_gene: TRBV7-3
d_gene: TRBD2
CDR3nt: TGTGCCAGCAGCCAACCGGGACTAGGGGCCGGGGAGCTGTTTTTT
CDR3aa: CASSQPGLGAGELFF

abundance: .
j_gene: TRBJ2-1
len: 14
v_gene: TRBV19
d_gene: TRBD1
CDR3nt: TGTGCCAGTAGTCCGGGACAGGGGTGGAATGAGCAGTTCTTC
CDR3aa: CASSPGQGWNEQFF

abundance: .
j_gene: TRBJ1-1
len: 15
v_gene: TRBV7-2
d_gene: TRBD1
CDR3nt: TGTGCCAGCAGCTTAGAGGGACAGACCCACCCAGGGGCTTTCTTT
CDR3aa: CASSLEGQTHPGAFF

abundance: .
j_gene: TRBJ2-3
len: 15
v_gene: TRBV4-3
d_gene: .
CDR3nt: TGCGCCAGCAGCTCGAACAGGGTACTCACAGATACGCAGTATTTT
CDR3aa: CASSSNRVLTDTQYF

abundance: .
j_gene: TRBJ2-3
len: 13
v_gene: TRBV25-1
d_gene: TRBD1
CDR3nt: TGTGCCAGCAGGGGACAGGGAGTGGATACGCAGTATTTT
CDR3aa: CASRGQGVDTQYF

abundance: .
j_gene: TRBJ2-7
len: 14
v_gene: TRBV13
d_gene: TRBD1
CDR3nt: TGTGCCAGCAGCTCCTGGACAGGGCCCCACGAGCAGTACTTC
CDR3aa: CASSSWTGPHEQYF

abundance: .
j_gene: TRBJ1-1
len: 14
v_gene: TRBV5-1
d_gene: .
CDR3nt: TGCGCCAGCAGCAACGCGGGCGGGGCCGGTGAAGCTTTCTTT
CDR3aa: CASSNAGGAGEAFF

abundance: .
j_gene: TRBJ2-7
len: 13
v_gene: TRBV6-1
d_gene: .
CDR3nt: TGTGCCAGCAGTCAGATGGGTCCCTACGAGCAGTACTTC
CDR3aa: CASSQMGPYEQYF

abundance: .
j_gene: TRBJ1-2
len: 12
v_gene: TRBV7-9
d_gene: .
CDR3nt: TGTGCCAGCAGCTCAACAGGAGATGGCTACACCTTC
CDR3aa: CASSSTGDGYTF